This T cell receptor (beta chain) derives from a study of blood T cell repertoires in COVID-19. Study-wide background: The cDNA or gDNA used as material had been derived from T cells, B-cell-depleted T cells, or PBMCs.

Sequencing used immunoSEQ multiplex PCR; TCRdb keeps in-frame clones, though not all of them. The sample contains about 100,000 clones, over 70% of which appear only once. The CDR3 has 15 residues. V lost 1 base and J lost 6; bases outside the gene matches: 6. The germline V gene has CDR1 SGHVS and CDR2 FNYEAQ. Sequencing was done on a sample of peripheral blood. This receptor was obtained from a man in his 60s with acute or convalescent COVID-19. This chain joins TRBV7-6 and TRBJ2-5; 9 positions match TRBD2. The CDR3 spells CASSLEGGRVKTQYF. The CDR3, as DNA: TGTGCCAGCAGCTTAGAAGGCGGGAGGGTAAAGACCCAGTACTTC.